This TCR beta chain was profiled in a study of post-analysis software for immune sequencing data. Study-level information: Disease trajectories encompassed relapsing-remitting, secondary progressive and progressive-relapsing multiple sclerosis. Study results and caveats: Strong co-clustering by F measure was seen for same-batch samples. With TRBV5-6, TRBV5-1 and TRBV20-1 included, five TRBV segments were more frequent in patients than in controls. Normalized Chao1 diversity was significantly lower in multiple sclerosis patients than in controls.

Presence of unique molecular identifiers characterized the TCR beta cDNA libraries. TCRdb independently ran MiXCR on the PCR reads; one entry per CDR3 protein. The data show about 200,000 distinct CDR3 sequences, roughly 30% seen once. Germline CDR1 LNHNV, CDR2 YYDKDF (reference sequence). The CDR3 is 12 amino acids. Trimming took 3 bases from V and 3 from J, leaving 5 bases between them. Points on this clonotype: Its cognate antigen is unknown.

Input material: blood. This receptor was identified in a girl aged 2 to 17 with multiple sclerosis. The J gene is TRBJ2-5, the V gene TRBV15; the D is unclear. The CDR3 DNA sequence: TGTGCCACCAGCAGTGGGGAAGAGACCCAGTACTTC. Protein: CATSSGEETQYF.